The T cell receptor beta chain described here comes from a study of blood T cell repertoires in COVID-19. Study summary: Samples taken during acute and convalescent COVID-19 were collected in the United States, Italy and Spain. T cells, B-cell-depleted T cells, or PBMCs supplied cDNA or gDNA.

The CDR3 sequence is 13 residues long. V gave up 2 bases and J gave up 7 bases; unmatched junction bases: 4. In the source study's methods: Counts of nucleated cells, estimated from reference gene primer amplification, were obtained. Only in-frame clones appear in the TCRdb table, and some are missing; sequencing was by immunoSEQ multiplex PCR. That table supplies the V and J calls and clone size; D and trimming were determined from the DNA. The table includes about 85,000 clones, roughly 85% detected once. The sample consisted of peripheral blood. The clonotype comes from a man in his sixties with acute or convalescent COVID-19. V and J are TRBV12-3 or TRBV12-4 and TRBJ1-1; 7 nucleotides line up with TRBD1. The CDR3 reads CASSLSGGSEAFF. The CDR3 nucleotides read TGTGCCAGCAGTTTATCAGGGGGAAGTGAAGCTTTCTTT.